The following is a T cell receptor beta chain sequence with its context. The antigen remains unidentified. This entry comes from a study of OX40 agonist ivuxolimab in advanced cancers. Study-wide background: Patients got intravenous ivuxolimab at 0.01 to 10 mg/kg every 2 weeks.

The CDR3 runs to 15 residues. V was pared by 5 bases and J by 4 bases, with 7 bases of the junction left unmatched. Germline V gene lookup returns CDR1 KGHSH and CDR2 LQKENI. Repertoires were generated with immunoSEQ multiplex PCR, while TCRdb's copy carries only in-frame clones and drops some. Of approximately 66,000 clones in the sample, about 91% are singletons; the top ten hold around 0.5%. Autoimmune disease history or systemic immunosuppression disqualified patients. Whole-study findings and limits: Normalized expansion of T-cell clones was also low for some nonresponders.

V usage is TRBV18 and J usage is TRBJ2-5, with 10 bases lining up with TRBD1. The material sequenced was CD4+ or CD8+ T cells sorted from blood, taken in a trial of the OX40 agonist ivuxolimab. This sequence was found in an adult with an advanced solid tumor such as melanoma, head and neck, liver or kidney cancer. As DNA, the CDR3 is TGTGCCAGCTCAACCGGGACAGGGGTAGGAGAGACCCAGTACTTC. It codes for CASSTGTGVGETQYF.